The 9 T cell receptor beta chains below all came from one sample that was sequenced in a study of CD8 T cells in ankylosing spondylitis. TCRdb re-analysed the 5' RACE reads in MiXCR, keeping a single row per CDR3 protein. The sample includes 130,000 or so distinct CDR3 sequences, 7% of them seen just once. Sequencing was done on a sample of blood, either unsorted or a sorted T cell fraction (not recorded which). All receptors derive from a male donor with ankylosing spondylitis or in good health (not recorded which).

This clonotype was seen more than once but under ten times. The V gene is TRBV18, the J gene TRBJ2-5; D might be TRBD2 (6 bases). The CDR3 is 15 amino acids. CDR1 KGHSH and CDR2 LQKENI come from the germline V gene. The V and J ends lost 3 bases and 4 bases respectively, with 15 bases between them. The CDR3 DNA is TGTGCCAGCTCACCGGACTACCGGGTCGGAGAGACCCAGTACTTC. Protein product: CASSPDYRVGETQYF.

The chain recombines TRBV20-1 with TRBJ1-1, with a possible D match to TRBD1 (5 bases). This CDR3 spans 13 amino acids. Germline CDR1 DFQATT, CDR2 SNEGSKA (reference sequence). In nucleotides, the CDR3 is TGCAGCCTAAGGAGGGGCGAGGACACTGAAGCTTTCTTT. Amino acid sequence: CSLRRGEDTEAFF.

This clonotype was counted at least ten times. This rearrangement joins TRBV5-1 to TRBJ2-5; D is unclear. Germline assignment: CDR1 SGHRS and CDR2 YFSETQ. This CDR3 has 11 amino acids. V was clipped by 4 bases and J by 2 bases, with 3 bases between them. The CDR3 here is CASSAQETQYF. CDR3 nucleotide sequence: TGCGCCAGCAGCGCTCAAGAGACCCAGTACTTC.

This clonotype was seen a handful of times. The chain joins TRBV20-1 to TRBJ2-5, with D perhaps assigned TRBD1 or TRBD2 (5 bases each). The CDR3 extends over 14 amino acids. Trimming removed 1 base from V and 5 bases from J, with 14 bases in between. Germline V lookup: CDR1 DFQATT, CDR2 SNEGSKA (reference sequence). CDR3 DNA sequence: TGCAGTGCTAGAGTGGCAGGGACGGAGGAGACCCAGTACTTC. This codes for CSARVAGTEETQYF.

In this sample, this clonotype turned up many times. The CDR3 DNA follows: TGTGCCAGCAGTTCGTGGGGGGCAGATACGCAGTATTTT. The encoded protein is CASSSWGADTQYF. The chain is built from TRBV27 and TRBJ2-3, with D tentatively TRBD2 (6 bases). Germline V lookup: CDR1 MNHEY, CDR2 SMNVEV (reference sequence). This CDR3 has 13 residues. V lost 4 bases to trimming and J lost 4 bases, with 9 bases between them.

This clonotype has ten or more counts. Written as DNA, the CDR3 is TGTGCCACCAGCTCAACAATTCCCCACCTAAGCTACAATGAGCAGTTCTTC. Residues: CATSSTIPHLSYNEQFF. V gene TRBV15 combines with J gene TRBJ2-1; the D is unclear. V gave up 5 bases and J gave up 3 bases, with 20 bases separating them. The CDR3 length is 17 residues. Germline CDR1 reads LNHNV; CDR2 reads YYDKDF (reference sequence). The whole variable domain, remainder taken from reference TRBV15 and TRBJ2-1, is DAMVIQNPRYQVTQFGKPVTLSCSQTLNHNVMYWYQQKSSQAPKLLFHYYDKDFNNEADTPDNFQSRRPNTSFCFLDIRSPGLGDTAMYLCATSSTIPHLSYNEQFFGPGTRLTVL.

This chain links TRBV5-1 with TRBJ2-5; the match to TRBD2 covers 7 bases. After removal of 5 bases from V and 5 bases from J, the junction contained 9 bases not matched to a gene. This CDR3 is built from 14 residues. The germline V gene has CDR1 SGHRS and CDR2 YFSETQ. The CDR3 is CASRTGGGEETQYF. Here the CDR3 DNA reads TGCGCCAGCAGAACGGGAGGTGGTGAGGAGACCCAGTACTTC.

In this sample, this clonotype turned up many times. CDR3 coding DNA: TGTGCCAGCAGTTTCTCTGGTCAGCCCCAGCATTTT. Translation: CASSFSGQPQHF. The V and J genes are TRBV12-3 or TRBV12-4 and TRBJ1-5; D remains ambiguous. V shed 3 bases and J shed 6 bases, with 6 bases lying between them. There are 12 residues in the CDR3.

This clonotype was recorded many times. V and J are TRBV6-2 or TRBV6-3 and TRBJ1-5; a possible D gene is TRBD1 (5 bases). Germline V CDR1 and CDR2: MNHEY, SVGEGT. This CDR3 is 16 amino acids long. The V end was cut by 7 bases, the J end by 2 bases, with 18 bases between. CDR3 nucleotide sequence: TGTGCCAGCACCCCGTTCGGGACTGGGGGCAATCAGCCCCAGCATTTT. Translating it yields CASTPFGTGGNQPQHF.